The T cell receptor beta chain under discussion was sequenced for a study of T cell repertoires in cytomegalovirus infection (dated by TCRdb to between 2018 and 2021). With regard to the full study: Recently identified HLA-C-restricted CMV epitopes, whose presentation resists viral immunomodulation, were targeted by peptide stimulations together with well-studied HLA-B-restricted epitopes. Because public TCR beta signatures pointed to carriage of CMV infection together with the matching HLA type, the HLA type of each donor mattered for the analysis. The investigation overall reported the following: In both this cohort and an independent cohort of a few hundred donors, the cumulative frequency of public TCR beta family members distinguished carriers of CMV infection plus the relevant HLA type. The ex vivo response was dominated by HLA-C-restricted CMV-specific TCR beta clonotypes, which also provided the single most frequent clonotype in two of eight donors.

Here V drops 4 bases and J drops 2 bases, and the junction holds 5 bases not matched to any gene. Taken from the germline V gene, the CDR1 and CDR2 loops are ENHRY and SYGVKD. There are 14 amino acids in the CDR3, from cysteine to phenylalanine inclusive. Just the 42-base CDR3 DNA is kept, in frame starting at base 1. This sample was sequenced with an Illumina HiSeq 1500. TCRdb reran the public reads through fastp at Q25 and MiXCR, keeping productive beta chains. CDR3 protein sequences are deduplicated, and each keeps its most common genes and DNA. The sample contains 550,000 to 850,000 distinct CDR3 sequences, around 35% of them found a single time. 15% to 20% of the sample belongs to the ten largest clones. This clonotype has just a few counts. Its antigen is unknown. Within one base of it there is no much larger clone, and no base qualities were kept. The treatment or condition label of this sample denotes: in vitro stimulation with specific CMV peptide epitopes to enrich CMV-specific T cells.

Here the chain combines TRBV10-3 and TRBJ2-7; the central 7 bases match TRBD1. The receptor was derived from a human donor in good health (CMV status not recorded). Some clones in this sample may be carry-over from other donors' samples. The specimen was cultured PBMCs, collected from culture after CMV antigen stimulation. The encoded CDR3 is CAISGTGSTYEQYF. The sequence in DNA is TGTGCCATCAGTGGGACAGGTTCTACCTACGAGCAGTACTTC.